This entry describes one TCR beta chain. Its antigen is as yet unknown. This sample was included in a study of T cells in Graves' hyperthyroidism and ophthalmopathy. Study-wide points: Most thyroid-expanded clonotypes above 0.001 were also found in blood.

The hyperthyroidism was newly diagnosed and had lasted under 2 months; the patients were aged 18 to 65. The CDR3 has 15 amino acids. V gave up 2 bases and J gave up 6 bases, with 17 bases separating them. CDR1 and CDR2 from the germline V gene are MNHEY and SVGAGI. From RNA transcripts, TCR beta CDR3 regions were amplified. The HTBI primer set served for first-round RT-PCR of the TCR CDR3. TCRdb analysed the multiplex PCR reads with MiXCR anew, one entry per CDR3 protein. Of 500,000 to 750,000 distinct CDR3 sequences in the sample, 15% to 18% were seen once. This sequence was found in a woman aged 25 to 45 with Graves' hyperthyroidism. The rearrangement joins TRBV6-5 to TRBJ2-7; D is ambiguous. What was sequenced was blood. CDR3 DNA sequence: TGTGCCAGCAGTTACGGCGCCGACCGTGGGTCCGAGCAGTACTTC. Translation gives CASSYGADRGSEQYF.